This T cell receptor (beta chain) emerged from a study of T cell responses to AZD1222 COVID-19 vaccine. The study's findings and limits: Unmutated variant regions are reportedly targeted by nearly half of spike-specific TCRs. The sample set comprised mostly white British donors with more females, and clonal diversity was possibly underestimated.

Method: immunoSEQ multiplex PCR; TCRdb's copy keeps in-frame clones and lacks some. Of about 130,000 clones detected, roughly 90% appear once; the ten largest clones hold less than 1.3%. Pooled samples include second doses given at about 4 or 12 weeks. CDR1 and CDR2 (germline): GTSNPN, SVGIG (reference sequence). V shed 1 base and J shed 5 bases, with 11 bases lying between them. The CDR3 has 13 residues. With regard to this clone: What it binds is not known.

The clonotype comes from an adult who received the AZD1222 COVID-19 vaccine. The material was peripheral blood, obtained 28 days after the second AZD1222 dose. The gene calls are TRBV30 and TRBJ2-5; D not certain. CDR3 protein: CAWSATLTETQYF. CDR3 nucleotides: TGTGCCTGGAGTGCCACCCTAACGGAGACCCAGTACTTC.